Sequencing of this T cell receptor (beta chain) was carried out in a study of CD8+CD57+ T cells in acquired aplastic anemia. Profiling that covered TCR beta VDJ and CDR3 relied on genomic DNA as its template. MiXCR, applied by TCRdb to the reads, yields one record per CDR3 protein. This sample has hundreds of thousands of distinct CDR3 sequences, with roughly 64% found just once. The CDR3 runs to 15 residues. Trimming pared 1 base from V and 6 bases from J, leaving 14 bases between. The germline gives CDR1 SGHTA, CDR2 FQGNSA. The sequenced sample consisted of sorted CD4+, CD8+, or CD8+CD57+ T cells (not recorded which) from PBMCs. This chain connects TRBV7-2 to TRBJ2-3, with D possibly being TRBD2 (7 bases). This TCR was recovered from a human donor in good health, serving as a control. Written as DNA, the CDR3 is TGTGCCAGCAGCTTAGAGGGCGGGGGCAGGGATACGCAGTATTTT. It codes for CASSLEGGGRDTQYF.